This record concerns one TCR beta chain sequence. The record originates from a study of T cells in Graves' hyperthyroidism and ophthalmopathy. RNA transcripts served as the template for amplifying TCR beta CDR3 regions. TCR CDR3 underwent first-round RT-PCR with the HTBI primer set. TCRdb used MiXCR to reprocess the multiplex PCR reads, holding one entry per CDR3 protein. The table records about 460,000 distinct CDR3 sequences, around a fifth of them present only once. Germline-derived CDR1 and CDR2 are SGHRS and YFSETQ. Trimming stripped 0 bases from V and 8 bases from J, with 11 bases between. The CDR3 spans 13 residues.

The sequence was obtained from a woman aged 70-85 years with Graves' ophthalmopathy. The material sequenced was blood. The chain carries TRBV5-1 and TRBJ1-1; D ambiguous. CDR3 sequence (DNA): TGCGCCAGCAGCTTGGCGGGAGGAGTCGAAGCTTTCTTT. Its protein is CASSLAGGVEAFF.